One sample yielded the 25 T cell receptor beta chains listed below, sequenced in a study of T cells after yellow fever vaccination. TCRdb processed the 5' RACE reads anew with MiXCR; each CDR3 protein has one entry. The sample includes a few hundred thousand distinct CDR3 sequences, 13% seen only once; the top ten take roughly 0.5%. Specimen: CD4+ T cells sorted from PBMCs, collected 45 days after the yellow fever booster vaccination. Every receptor here comes from a man aged 30 to 45 who received the YFV17D yellow fever vaccine.

This clonotype is termed medium-sized. The chain recombines TRBV7-6 with TRBJ2-1, with D possibly being TRBD2 (5 bases). The CDR3 is 13 residues long. V was pared by 5 bases and J by 8 bases, with 13 bases between. Per the germline V gene, CDR1 is SGHVS and CDR2 is FNYEAQ. CDR3 protein: CASSRSSRDEQFF. In nucleotides, the CDR3 is TGTGCCAGCAGCCGTAGTTCGAGGGATGAGCAGTTCTTC.

This clonotype was seen ten or more times. V gene TRBV6-2 or TRBV6-3 combines with J gene TRBJ1-2, with TRBD1 identical over 9 bases. With 4 bases clipped from V and 4 bases from J, the junction kept 7 bases outside the gene matches. The CDR3 extends over 15 amino acids. Germline CDR1 and CDR2: MNHEY and SVGEGT. Written as DNA, the CDR3 is TGTGCCAGCAGTTCTCCGGGACAGGGTAGCTATGGCTACACCTTC. Its translation: CASSSPGQGSYGYTF.

The chain carries TRBV28 and TRBJ2-5; 7 nucleotides align to TRBD1. CDR3 length: 15 residues. Germline CDR1 MDHEN, CDR2 SYDVKM. V was clipped by 6 bases and J by 5 bases; unmatched bases: 12. The CDR3 DNA follows: TGTGCCAGCAGCCTTCGGACAGGACGCCGGGAGACCCAGTACTTC. This encodes CASSLRTGRRETQYF.

This chain links TRBV4-1 with TRBJ2-3, with a possible D match to TRBD1 (6 bases). Trimming took 0 bases from V and 4 from J, leaving 29 bases between them. This CDR3 has 21 amino acids. Per the germline V gene, CDR1 is MGHRA and CDR2 is YSYEKL. The DNA for the CDR3 is TGCGCCAGCAGCCAAGATATTTCAGGGGCCCTAATCACTCGTCGGGCAGATACGCAGTATTTT. Protein: CASSQDISGALITRRADTQYF.

The chain's CDR3 is CATSTGQPSRETQYF. In DNA, the CDR3 is TGTGCCACTTCTACGGGGCAGCCGTCTCGGGAGACCCAGTACTTC. V gene TRBV24-1 combines with J gene TRBJ2-5; either TRBD1 or TRBD2 may supply D (5 bases each). Germline V gene sequence: CDR1 KGHDR, CDR2 SFDVKD. V dropped 10 bases and J dropped 5 bases, with 22 bases sitting between them. The CDR3 runs 15 residues.

There are a few counts of this clonotype. The chain combines TRBV20-1 with TRBJ2-7; unclear D gene. CDR1 is DFQATT, CDR2 SNEGSKA, per germline (reference sequence). This CDR3 spans 11 amino acids. Trimming pared 6 bases from V and 2 bases from J, leaving 8 bases between. The CDR3: CSAFRAYEQYF. CDR3 DNA sequence: TGCAGTGCCTTCCGGGCCTACGAGCAGTACTTC.

This clonotype has only a few counts. The chain carries TRBV9 and TRBJ2-4; unclear D gene. Germline lookup yields CDR1 SGDLS and CDR2 YYNGEE. V shed 0 bases and J shed 8 bases, with 12 bases lying between them. The CDR3 runs to 14 residues. The CDR3 DNA sequence: TGTGCCAGCAGCGTAGAGGTCACCCAAGACATTCAGTACTTC. Protein sequence: CASSVEVTQDIQYF.

This clonotype was counted ten times or more. V is TRBV7-2 and J is TRBJ2-7, with 11 bases identical to TRBD1. Trimming removed 5 bases from V and 6 bases from J; junction bases left unmatched: 3. Germline V lookup: CDR1 SGHTA, CDR2 FQGNSA. The CDR3 has 13 amino acids. The CDR3 is CASSTGQGVEQYF. The CDR3 DNA sequence: TGTGCCAGCAGCACGGGACAGGGGGTCGAGCAGTACTTC.

The chain has TRBV10-3 and TRBJ2-3, with D possibly being TRBD1 (6 bases). V lost 6 bases, J lost 0 bases, and 7 bases lay in between. CDR1 is ENHRY, CDR2 SYGVKD, per germline. The CDR3 extends over 13 amino acids. CDR3 amino acids: CAIRDSSTDTQYF. The CDR3 coding sequence is TGTGCCATCAGGGACAGTAGCACAGATACGCAGTATTTT.

This clonotype turned up a few times. This chain uses TRBV10-3 with TRBJ1-1; D remains unclear. CDR1 ENHRY and CDR2 SYGVKD come from the germline V gene. V gave up 7 bases and J gave up 7 bases, with 16 bases separating them. This CDR3 region has 13 residues. The CDR3 nucleotides read TGTGCCATCACGAGAGCACAGCGGGATGAAGCTTTCTTT. Protein sequence: CAITRAQRDEAFF.

This clonotype was found a few times. The chain has TRBV7-2 and TRBJ2-7; tentative D call: TRBD1 (6 bases). Germline CDR1 and CDR2: SGHTA and FQGNSA. The ends were cut back, 2 bases at V and 2 bases at J, with 13 bases in the middle. The CDR3 has 15 residues. The CDR3 region has the DNA TGTGCCAGCAGCTTAATTGTGGGGGCGGCCTACGAGCAGTACTTC. This codes for CASSLIVGAAYEQYF.

The chain carries TRBV18 and TRBJ2-1; possibly TRBD2 for D (6 bases). The CDR3 extends over 15 amino acids. V dropped 2 bases and J dropped 1 base, with 9 bases sitting between them. CDR1 KGHSH and CDR2 LQKENI come from the germline V gene. CDR3 DNA: TGTGCCAGCTCACCAACCCGGGAGTCCTACAATGAGCAGTTCTTC. Its protein product is CASSPTRESYNEQFF.

This chain connects TRBV5-1 to TRBJ2-6; D gene ambiguous. The CDR3 contains 17 residues. CDR1 is SGHRS, CDR2 YFSETQ, per germline. V shed 4 bases and J shed 0 bases, with 14 bases lying between them. Here the CDR3 reads CASSTSTRSSGANVLTF. The CDR3 DNA reads as TGCGCCAGCAGCACGAGTACCCGAAGCTCTGGGGCCAACGTCCTGACTTTC.

In this sample, this clonotype turned up a few times. V usage is TRBV11-2 and J usage is TRBJ2-7; D is tentatively TRBD1 or TRBD2 (5 bases each). Trimming removed 6 bases from V and 6 bases from J, with 24 bases in between. Germline V gene sequence: CDR1 SGHAT, CDR2 FQNNGV. The CDR3 contains 16 residues. This chain's CDR3 is CASRPFTGTNPSEQYF. DNA of the CDR3: TGTGCCAGCAGACCCTTTACCGGGACCAACCCTAGCGAGCAGTACTTC.

This clonotype has just a few counts. This chain links TRBV4-1 with TRBJ2-7; unclear D gene. Between the trimmed V and J ends, which lost 1 base and 6 bases, there was a span of 13 bases. The V gene's germline CDR1 is MGHRA and CDR2 YSYEKL. There are 14 residues in the CDR3. CDR3 protein: CASSQAPTISEQYF. The CDR3 DNA sequence: TGCGCCAGCAGCCAAGCTCCGACAATCTCCGAGCAGTACTTC.

The genes are TRBV18 and TRBJ2-1; TRBD1 might be the D (5 bases). Germline-derived CDR1 and CDR2 are KGHSH and LQKENI. V lost 2 bases, J lost 8 bases, and 10 bases lay in between. This CDR3 comprises 13 residues. CDR3 DNA sequence: TGTGCCAGCTCACCAAGGCAGGGCGATGAGCAGTTCTTC. It is translated as CASSPRQGDEQFF.

The chain uses TRBV4-3 and TRBJ1-2, with a tentative D call TRBD1 (6 bases). This CDR3 region has 16 residues. CDR1 LGHNA and CDR2 YSLEER come from the germline V gene. V was shortened by 0 bases and J by 4 bases, with 15 bases between the two germline ends. In DNA, the CDR3 is TGCGCCAGCAGCCAAGATTTTTACAGGGCAGTCTATGGCTACACCTTC. This gives the protein CASSQDFYRAVYGYTF.

The rearrangement joins TRBV6-1 to TRBJ2-5; 7 bases map to TRBD1. V dropped 7 bases and J dropped 3; count of bases not matched to a gene: 8. The length of the CDR3 is 14 residues. Germline V lookup: CDR1 MNHNS, CDR2 SASEGT. CDR3 sequence: CASTLGGTEETQYF. The CDR3 bases are TGTGCCAGCACCCTCGGTGGGACAGAAGAGACCCAGTACTTC.

The CDR3 DNA follows: TGTGCCACCTCACAGAGTATCTTTGGCTACACCTTC. Translated: CATSQSIFGYTF. This chain connects TRBV6-2 or TRBV6-3 to TRBJ1-2; D is ambiguous. The germline CDR1 and CDR2 sequences are MNHEY and SVGEGT. The CDR3 covers 12 residues. V was clipped by 10 bases and J by 7 bases, with 16 bases between them.

The table lists this clonotype with many counts. The rearrangement joins TRBV27 to TRBJ2-7; TRBD2 matches at 13 bases. CDR3 length equals 14 residues. Germline CDR1 reads MNHEY; CDR2 reads SMNVEV (reference sequence). Losses at the gene ends were 3 bases for V and 12 bases for J; bases not matched to a gene: 8. The CDR3 DNA is TGTGCCAGCAGTTTTTCCGGGACTAGCGGGGCCACGTACTTC. Its translation: CASSFSGTSGATYF.

This clonotype was detected a few times. This chain uses TRBV9 with TRBJ2-5, with D uncertain. The germline V gene encodes CDR1 SGDLS and CDR2 YYNGEE. Trimming removed 0 bases at V and 4 bases at J, with 7 bases between. CDR3 length: 13 amino acids. CDR3 sequence reads: CASSVEGRETQYF. CDR3 in DNA: TGTGCCAGCAGCGTAGAAGGCAGAGAGACCCAGTACTTC.

This clonotype was seen only a few times. The J gene is TRBJ2-3, the V gene TRBV5-1; TRBD2 aligns across 9 bases. Germline lookup yields CDR1 SGHRS and CDR2 YFSETQ. This CDR3 spans 16 amino acids. The junction had 9 bases not matched to a gene; V was cut back by 3 bases and J by 4 bases. CDR3 region: CASSSYSGSPPDTQYF. The CDR3 DNA follows: TGCGCCAGCAGCTCCTATAGCGGGAGCCCCCCAGATACGCAGTATTTT. Complete variable domain (other parts from reference TRBV5-1 and TRBJ2-3): KAGVTQTPRYLIKTRGQQVTLSCSPISGHRSVSWYQQTPGQGLQFLFEYFSETQRNKGNFPGRFSGRQFSNSRSEMNVSTLELGDSALYLCASSSYSGSPPDTQYFGPGTRLTVL.

Ten or more counts support this clonotype. The chain has TRBV12-3 or TRBV12-4 and TRBJ1-3, with unresolved D. The V and J ends lost 8 bases and 1 base respectively, with 12 bases between them. This CDR3 spans 14 amino acids. CDR3 DNA sequence: TGTGCCAGCGAGAGACGGGGATCTGGAAACACCATATATTTT. It yields the protein CASERRGSGNTIYF.

This clonotype showed up just a few times. V gene TRBV6-4 combines with J gene TRBJ2-1; 8 nucleotides align to TRBD2. CDR3 length: 18 amino acids. After removal of 8 bases from V and 8 bases from J, the junction contained 23 bases not matched to a gene. The germline V gene encodes CDR1 MRHNA and CDR2 SNTAGT. CDR3 sequence (DNA): TGTGCCAGCCAAGTGTCCCGTTTAGCGGGACCCTATCCGGATGAGCAGTTCTTC. Its protein is CASQVSRLAGPYPDEQFF.

V is TRBV12-3 or TRBV12-4 and J is TRBJ2-3; 8 bases fit TRBD2. The V gene end was trimmed by 7 bases and the J gene end by 4 bases; junction bases not matched to a gene: 10. The CDR3 runs 15 residues. The CDR3 bases are TGTGCCAGCATCCTAAGCGGGAGTAGTGCAGATACGCAGTATTTT. It encodes CASILSGSSADTQYF.